Listed here are 30 T cell receptor beta chains from one sample, sequenced in a study of blood T cell repertoires in COVID-19. The protocol was immunoSEQ multiplex PCR, while the TCRdb copy is restricted to in-frame clones and leaves out a portion. The repertoire holds over 200,000 clones, with 85% to 90% as singletons. The material sequenced was peripheral blood. Receptor source: a man aged 50 or older with COVID-19, enrolled during active disease.

This rearrangement joins TRBV6-2 or TRBV6-3 to TRBJ2-7; 13 bases are shared with TRBD2. The V and J ends lost 4 bases and 5 bases, in that order; junction bases with no gene match: 5. The germline V gene encodes CDR1 MNHEY and CDR2 SVGEGT. The CDR3 spans 15 residues. CDR3 DNA sequence: TGTGCCAGCAGTTTCGGGACTAGCGGGGACCACGAGCAGTACTTC. It codes for CASSFGTSGDHEQYF.

This clone was recorded only once. The chain recombines TRBV20-1 with TRBJ2-7; a possible D gene is TRBD2 (5 bases). The CDR3 consists of 14 residues. CDR1 and CDR2 from the germline V gene are DFQATT and SNEGSKA (reference sequence). Trimming took 3 bases from V and 0 from J, leaving 12 bases between them. The CDR3 DNA sequence: TGCAGTGCTAGTGGGAGCGGAAGCTCCTACGAGCAGTACTTC. It is translated as CSASGSGSSYEQYF.

V usage is TRBV4-2 and J usage is TRBJ2-7; D may be TRBD2 (5 bases). This CDR3 is built from 15 residues. Trimming took 4 bases from V and 2 from J, leaving 15 bases between them. Per the germline V gene, CDR1 is LGHNA and CDR2 is YNFKEQ. CDR3 bases: TGTGCCAGCAGCCGAGGGTTGACTGTGACCTACGAGCAGTACTTC. Translation: CASSRGLTVTYEQYF.

The chain joins TRBV27 to TRBJ1-2; 7 bases are shared with TRBD1. The V and J ends lost 11 bases and 4 bases, in that order; junction bases with no gene match: 10. The CDR3 covers 13 residues. CDR1 is MNHEY and CDR2 is SMNVEV in the germline V gene (reference sequence). The CDR3: CAFPRTGLYGYTF. The CDR3, as DNA: TGTGCCTTCCCACGGACAGGCCTCTATGGCTACACCTTC.

V is TRBV29-1 and J is TRBJ1-5; possibly TRBD1 for D (5 bases). V was trimmed by 4 bases and J by 2 bases, leaving 12 bases between them. The CDR3 loop spans 14 amino acids. In germline, CDR1 is SQVTM, CDR2 ANQGSEA. The CDR3 DNA is TGCAGCGTTGTTGAAGGCAGGGGCAATCAGCCCCAGCATTTT. It specifies CSVVEGRGNQPQHF.

This chain joins TRBV6-5 and TRBJ2-6; D may be TRBD1 (5 bases). Trimming left V 5 bases short and J 2 bases short, with 10 bases between. Germline loops: CDR1 MNHEY, CDR2 SVGAGI. This CDR3 region has 15 residues. DNA of the CDR3: TGTGCCAGCAGTCAGGGCTGGACTGGGGCCAACGTCCTGACTTTC. This translates into CASSQGWTGANVLTF.

The rearrangement joins TRBV6-2 or TRBV6-3 to TRBJ2-3; TRBD2 matches 13 bases. With V trimmed by 0 bases and J by 0 bases, 3 bases remained unmatched. The CDR3 loop spans 18 amino acids. The germline CDR1 and CDR2 sequences are MNHEY and SVGEGT. This chain's CDR3 is CASSYSRGLAGSTDTQYF. DNA for the CDR3: TGTGCCAGCAGTTACTCTCGGGGACTAGCGGGGAGCACAGATACGCAGTATTTT.

This chain connects TRBV10-3 to TRBJ1-2; TRBD1 is a possible D gene (5 bases). Trimming pared 4 bases from V and 3 bases from J, leaving 9 bases between. Germline V CDR1 and CDR2: ENHRY, SYGVKD. There are 13 residues in the CDR3. The CDR3 is CAISVGADYGYTF. CDR3 sequence (DNA): TGTGCCATCAGTGTTGGGGCTGACTATGGCTACACCTTC.

V gene TRBV5-1 combines with J gene TRBJ2-3; D unresolved. CDR1 is SGHRS and CDR2 is YFSETQ in the germline V gene. V was trimmed by 3 bases and J by 2 bases, leaving 7 bases between them. The CDR3 is 13 amino acids. The CDR3 DNA reads as TGCGCCAGCAGCTCTAGAATCACAGATACGCAGTATTTT. Its protein is CASSSRITDTQYF.

V gene TRBV10-3 combines with J gene TRBJ1-1; D remains unclear. CDR3 size: 12 residues. V was clipped by 10 bases and J by 3 bases, with 12 bases between them. Germline V gives CDR1 ENHRY, CDR2 SYGVKD. The CDR3 is CATHRGDTEAFF. The CDR3 DNA follows: TGTGCCACCCATCGGGGAGACACTGAAGCTTTCTTT.

This chain connects TRBV18 to TRBJ2-2; no clear D. V was trimmed by 4 bases and J by 4 bases, leaving 13 bases between them. Germline-derived CDR1 and CDR2 are KGHSH and LQKENI. This CDR3 contains 15 residues. The CDR3 bases are TGTGCCAGCTCACAAGAAAAGCGAATCACCGGGGAGCTGTTTTTT. It specifies CASSQEKRITGELFF.

The V call is TRBV9, the J call TRBJ1-2; 8 bases line up with TRBD1. From germline, CDR1 is SGDLS and CDR2 YYNGEE. Germline trimming cut 1 base from V and 6 bases from J; bases unmatched to any gene: 8. This CDR3 comprises 15 residues. Here the CDR3 reads CASSVSGTGGNGYTF. The CDR3 DNA reads as TGTGCCAGCAGCGTATCCGGTACAGGGGGGAATGGCTACACCTTC.

The rearrangement joins TRBV28 to TRBJ1-5, with 7 bases matching TRBD1. CDR3 size: 15 residues. V lost 8 bases and J lost 3; bases outside the gene matches: 10. In germline, CDR1 is MDHEN, CDR2 SYDVKM. As DNA, the CDR3 is TGTGCCAGCTTGGGGGCAGGGGGGATCAATCAGCCCCAGCATTTT. This sequence encodes CASLGAGGINQPQHF.

The chain employs TRBV9 and TRBJ2-1, with TRBD1 identical over 7 bases. There are 16 residues in the CDR3. Trimming removed 0 bases from V and 1 base from J; junction bases left unmatched: 4. Germline lookup yields CDR1 SGDLS and CDR2 YYNGEE. The CDR3 region has the DNA TGTGCCAGCAGCGTAGAGGGGACAGATTCCTACAATGAGCAGTTCTTC. Protein product: CASSVEGTDSYNEQFF.

The rearrangement joins TRBV4-1 to TRBJ2-1, with 8 bases matching TRBD1. V gave up 1 base and J gave up 6 bases; unmatched junction bases: 8. The CDR3 runs to 16 residues. Germline V CDR1 and CDR2: MGHRA, YSYEKL. The CDR3 loop is CASSQVPGGSFNEQFF. The CDR3 coding sequence is TGCGCCAGCAGCCAAGTACCAGGGGGCTCTTTCAATGAGCAGTTCTTC.

This clone was seen only a few times. The chain employs TRBV11-1 and TRBJ2-2; tentative D call: TRBD1 (6 bases). The V gene's germline CDR1 is SGHAT and CDR2 FQDESV (reference sequence). This CDR3 has 13 residues. V lost 3 bases to trimming and J lost 11 bases, with 13 bases between them. The CDR3 loop is CASSLGDTIELFF. In nucleotides, the CDR3 is TGTGCCAGCAGCTTGGGGGACACGATTGAGCTGTTTTTT.

This sequence joins TRBV6-6 and TRBJ2-1, with TRBD2 matching over 10 bases. The CDR3 consists of 16 residues. In germline, CDR1 is MNHNY, CDR2 SVGAGI (reference sequence). J gave up 4 bases and V 6 bases, and 9 bases lay outside the gene matches. Here the CDR3 reads CASRPSLAGVYNEQFF. The CDR3 coding sequence is TGTGCCAGCAGACCGAGCCTAGCGGGGGTTTACAATGAGCAGTTCTTC.

V gene TRBV24-1 combines with J gene TRBJ2-3; weak D call: TRBD2 (5 bases). V was pared by 2 bases and J by 2 bases, with 7 bases between. Germline V lookup: CDR1 KGHDR, CDR2 SFDVKD. The CDR3 has 14 amino acids. The CDR3, as DNA: TGTGCCACCAGTGATTCCGGGATCACAGATACGCAGTATTTT. This sequence encodes CATSDSGITDTQYF.

This chain connects TRBV24-1 to TRBJ2-2; possible D gene TRBD1, 6 bases. This CDR3 is 17 amino acids long. Germline CDR1 KGHDR, CDR2 SFDVKD. Between the trimmed V and J ends, which lost 4 bases and 3 bases, there was a span of 17 bases. The CDR3, as DNA: TGTGCCACCAGTGACCCCTGGGTGGGGGCGTACACCGGGGAGCTGTTTTTT. It codes for CATSDPWVGAYTGELFF.

The gene calls are TRBV28 and TRBJ2-1; 8 nucleotides line up with TRBD1. The CDR3 covers 15 residues. The ends lost 6 bases at V and 5 bases at J; junction bases unmatched: 9. Germline V gene sequence: CDR1 MDHEN, CDR2 SYDVKM. CDR3 DNA: TGTGCCAGCAGCCCAGAGGACAGGGCCCACAATGAGCAGTTCTTC. Its translation: CASSPEDRAHNEQFF.

V gene TRBV6-6 combines with J gene TRBJ1-1; 12 bases align to TRBD1. CDR1 and CDR2 (germline): MNHNY, SVGAGI (reference sequence). The CDR3 contains 15 residues. J gave up 4 bases and V 8 bases, and 8 bases lay outside the gene matches. Here the CDR3 reads CASLPGQGAATEAFF. The CDR3 DNA is TGTGCCAGCCTCCCGGGACAGGGGGCGGCCACTGAAGCTTTCTTT.

The chain employs TRBV2 and TRBJ1-1; weak D call: TRBD1 (6 bases). V was cut by 6 bases and J by 5 bases, with 13 bases left in between. Germline V CDR1 and CDR2: SNHLY, FYNNEI. CDR3 length equals 13 residues. The CDR3 sequence: CASRDSKNTEAFF. As DNA, the CDR3 is TGTGCCAGCAGGGACAGCAAGAATACTGAAGCTTTCTTT.

The sample holds a few counts of this clone. The chain combines TRBV10-1 with TRBJ2-1; 7 bases match TRBD2. CDR1 WNHNN and CDR2 SYGVQD come from the germline V gene (reference sequence). This CDR3 contains 15 residues. V shed 4 bases, J shed 8 bases, and the junction held 11 bases outside the gene matches. Written as DNA, the CDR3 is TGCGCCAGCAGTGGGACTCTAGGCGGGAGAGATGAGCAGTTCTTC. Encoded protein: CASSGTLGGRDEQFF.

This sequence joins TRBV19 and TRBJ2-7, with D perhaps TRBD2 (5 bases). Germline CDR1 and CDR2: LNHDA and SQIVND (reference sequence). This CDR3 comprises 13 residues. Trimming removed 3 bases at V and 7 bases at J, with 13 bases between. CDR3 residues: CASSITGMGEQYF. Here the CDR3 DNA reads TGTGCCAGTAGTATTACCGGGATGGGGGAGCAGTACTTC.

The rearrangement uses TRBV7-2 and TRBJ2-2; D is undetermined. Germline V gene sequence: CDR1 SGHTA, CDR2 FQGNSA. The CDR3 covers 15 residues. Trimming shortened V by 1 base and J by 2 bases, and 8 bases separated the two germline ends. CDR3: CASSLDPTNTGELFF. DNA of the CDR3: TGTGCCAGCAGCTTAGACCCAACAAACACCGGGGAGCTGTTTTTT.

The genes are TRBV18 and TRBJ2-5; perhaps TRBD1 as D (6 bases). Trimming cost V 1 base and J 1 base, with 10 bases left between them. The CDR3 has 15 amino acids. Germline V gene lookup returns CDR1 KGHSH and CDR2 LQKENI. The DNA of the CDR3 is TGTGCCAGCTCACCACGGGGACACACCCAAGAGACCCAGTACTTC. Its translation: CASSPRGHTQETQYF.

The chain combines TRBV7-8 with TRBJ2-7; TRBD2 matches 8 bases. Germline assignment: CDR1 SGHVS and CDR2 FQNEAQ. This CDR3 comprises 16 residues. J lost 3 bases, V lost 1 base, and 8 bases had no gene match. CDR3 amino acids: CASSLGGSGAYYEQYF. The DNA of the CDR3 is TGTGCCAGCAGCTTAGGAGGTAGCGGGGCATACTACGAGCAGTACTTC.

The J gene is TRBJ1-5, the V gene TRBV19; no clear D. The CDR3 extends over 13 amino acids. Per the germline V gene, CDR1 is LNHDA and CDR2 is SQIVND (reference sequence). The germline V and J ends were trimmed by 7 bases and 5 bases, with 12 bases remaining between them. The CDR3 region is CASNTRRDQPQHF. The CDR3 nucleotides read TGTGCCAGTAACACGAGGAGGGATCAGCCCCAGCATTTT.

The chain joins TRBV7-2 to TRBJ1-2; 9 bases align to TRBD1. The V gene's germline CDR1 is SGHTA and CDR2 FQGNSA. The CDR3 length is 18 residues. J gave up 4 bases and V 1 base, and 13 bases lay outside the gene matches. The CDR3: CASSLDRHDRGAVYGYTF. The CDR3 DNA sequence: TGTGCCAGCAGCTTAGATCGCCATGACAGGGGGGCTGTCTATGGCTACACCTTC.

This clone showed up just once. The genes are TRBV6-2 or TRBV6-3 and TRBJ1-2, with D unresolved. Germline lookup yields CDR1 MNHEY and CDR2 SVGEGT. The CDR3 runs 13 residues. Trimming pared 2 bases from V and 2 bases from J, leaving 6 bases between. The CDR3 reads CASSYPGNYGYTF. CDR3 DNA: TGTGCCAGCAGTTACCCCGGGAACTATGGCTACACCTTC.